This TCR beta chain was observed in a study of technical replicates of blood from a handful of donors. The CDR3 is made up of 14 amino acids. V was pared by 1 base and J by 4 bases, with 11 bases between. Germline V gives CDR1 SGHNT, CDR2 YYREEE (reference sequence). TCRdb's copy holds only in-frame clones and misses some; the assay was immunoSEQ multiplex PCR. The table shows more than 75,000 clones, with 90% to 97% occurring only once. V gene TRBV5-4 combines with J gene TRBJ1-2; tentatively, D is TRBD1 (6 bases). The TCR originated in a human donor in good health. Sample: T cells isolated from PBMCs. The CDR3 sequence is CASSLTQGPYGYTF. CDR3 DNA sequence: TGTGCCAGCAGCTTGACACAGGGCCCCTATGGCTACACCTTC.